A single T cell receptor beta chain is shown here with its context. The sample comes from a study of blood T cell repertoires in COVID-19. Study overall: Acute-phase and convalescent COVID-19 samples originated in the United States, Italy and Spain. From T cells, B-cell-depleted T cells, or PBMCs came the material, which was cDNA or gDNA.

V dropped 6 bases and J dropped 6; count of bases not matched to a gene: 10. CDR3 length equals 14 residues. Germline V gene data show CDR1 as KGHSH and CDR2 as LQKENI. Per the authors' pipeline: Nucleated cell counts were estimated from reference gene primer amplification. Sequencing used immunoSEQ multiplex PCR; TCRdb keeps in-frame clones, though not all of them. The V and J calls and clone size are taken from that table; D and trimming were inferred from the DNA. Of over 150,000 clones listed, approximately 83% are singletons. This rearrangement joins TRBV18 to TRBJ2-7; TRBD2 matches 8 bases. This clonotype was obtained from an elderly woman with acute or convalescent COVID-19. Sequencing input: peripheral blood. The CDR3 is CASSPGGADVEQYF. As DNA, the CDR3 is TGTGCCAGCTCCCCGGGGGGGGCAGATGTCGAGCAGTACTTC.